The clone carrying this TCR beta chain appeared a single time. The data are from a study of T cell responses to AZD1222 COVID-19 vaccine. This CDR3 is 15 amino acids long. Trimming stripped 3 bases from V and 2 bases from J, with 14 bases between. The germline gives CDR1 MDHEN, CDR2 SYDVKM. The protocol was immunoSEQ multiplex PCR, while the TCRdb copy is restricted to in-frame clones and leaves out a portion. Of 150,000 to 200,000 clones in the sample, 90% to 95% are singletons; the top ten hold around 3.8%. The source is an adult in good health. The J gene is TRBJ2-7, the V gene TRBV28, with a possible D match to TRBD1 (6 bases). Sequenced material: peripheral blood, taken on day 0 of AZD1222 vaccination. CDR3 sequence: CASSLGGTRPYEQYF. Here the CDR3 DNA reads TGTGCCAGCAGTTTGGGTGGGACACGACCCTACGAGCAGTACTTC.